This is a list of T cell receptor beta chains from one sample in a study of monozygotic twins with inflammatory bowel disease. Using the 5' RACE reads, TCRdb records one entry per CDR3 protein without DNA. The repertoire table contains around 150,000 distinct CDR3 sequences. Specimen: blood. These receptors originate from a human donor with ulcerative colitis or Crohn's disease, or a healthy co-twin of an affected twin (not recorded which). The CDR3 runs from the conserved cysteine through the conserved F or W.

j_gene	v_gene	CDR3aa
TRBJ2-1	TRBV20-1	CSARDQAYDYNEQFF
TRBJ1-5	TRBV20-1	CSASKTITRQVQHF
TRBJ2-5	TRBV7-2	CASSLGLQETQYF
TRBJ2-2	TRBV24-1	CATSPLAGVDTGELFF
TRBJ2-5	TRBV29-1	CSVEDQGRETQYF
TRBJ2-2	TRBV11-1	CASRHDRENTGELFF
TRBJ2-1	TRBV5-4	CASSLGQAPSYNEQFF
TRBJ2-1	TRBV12-3/TRBV12-4	CASSLNSGNYNEQFF
TRBJ2-6	TRBV7-3	CASSPQPAGANVLTF
TRBJ1-2	TRBV3-1	CASSQLRDSDYGGYTF
TRBJ2-7	TRBV18	CASSRGTESSYEQYF
TRBJ1-4	TRBV7-9	CASSPRDKDEKLFF
TRBJ2-3	TRBV20-1	CSANGQISTDTQYF
TRBJ2-2	TRBV4-3	CASSPHSGANTGELFF
TRBJ2-2	TRBV11-1	CASSLARQGNTGELFF
TRBJ2-1	TRBV7-7	CASGGLAENEQFF
TRBJ1-4	TRBV28	CASSPETGVEEKLFF
TRBJ2-1	TRBV4-1	CASSQVGLAGNEQFF
TRBJ1-4	TRBV7-2	CASSVRVGEKLFF
TRBJ2-3	TRBV7-9	CAILSGGDTQYF
TRBJ2-4	TRBV5-6	CASSLGDGQNIQYF
TRBJ2-7	TRBV12-3/TRBV12-4	CASSPGLAGTYEQYF
TRBJ2-5	TRBV20-1	CSAVGTTGTRSQYF
TRBJ2-1	TRBV12-3/TRBV12-4	CASSSRTSGSYNEQFF
TRBJ2-2	TRBV7-3	CASSPQGLGAGELFF
TRBJ2-7	TRBV29-1	CSVIGQGAYEQYF
TRBJ2-3	TRBV3-1	CASSQDGLAGLSTDTQYF
TRBJ2-3	TRBV2	CASTGLSTDTQYF
TRBJ2-5	TRBV27	CDSSLLGQETQYF
TRBJ1-2	TRBV4-3	CASSQDQGFRGYTF
TRBJ2-3	TRBV7-2	CASSLGTGLGDTQYF
TRBJ2-2	TRBV20-1	CSASIGGSTGELFF
TRBJ1-1	TRBV19	CASSSPGLENQNTEAFF
TRBJ2-7	TRBV28	CASSLWARASGRKSSYEQYF
TRBJ2-5	TRBV30	CAWSVKEETQYF
TRBJ1-1	TRBV2	CASSEGRGTTEAFF
TRBJ2-5	TRBV18	CASSPLGRGRGETQYF
TRBJ2-3	TRBV28	CASSLASGRPADTQYF
TRBJ2-7	TRBV5-1	CASSLTSGTFPYEQYF
TRBJ2-5	TRBV18	CASSPEGWETQYF
TRBJ2-3	TRBV5-4	CASSWTALLVSTDTQYF
TRBJ2-7	TRBV6-5	CASSYPGQGVYEQYF
TRBJ2-5	TRBV10-3	CAISEESVQETQYF
TRBJ2-3	TRBV5-6	CASRVGLSAQYF
TRBJ2-3	TRBV7-3	CASSLNMDTQYF
TRBJ1-1	TRBV27	CASSLSGPTDSRAFF
TRBJ1-2	TRBV6-2/TRBV6-3	CASSYSGQLHKGGYTF
TRBJ2-7	TRBV20-1	CSARGPLGGKLLEQYF
TRBJ2-7	TRBV18	CASSSLAYSGSLVEQYF
TRBJ2-7	TRBV7-2	CASSSAYEQYF
TRBJ1-2	TRBV7-2	CASSLTRQGAYYGYTF
TRBJ2-5	TRBV20-1	CSAEGQGRQTQYF
TRBJ2-1	TRBV24-1	CATSDGYNEQFF
TRBJ1-1	TRBV5-1	CASSLFKNTEAFF
TRBJ2-7	TRBV11-2	CASSLGDGSAASYEQYF